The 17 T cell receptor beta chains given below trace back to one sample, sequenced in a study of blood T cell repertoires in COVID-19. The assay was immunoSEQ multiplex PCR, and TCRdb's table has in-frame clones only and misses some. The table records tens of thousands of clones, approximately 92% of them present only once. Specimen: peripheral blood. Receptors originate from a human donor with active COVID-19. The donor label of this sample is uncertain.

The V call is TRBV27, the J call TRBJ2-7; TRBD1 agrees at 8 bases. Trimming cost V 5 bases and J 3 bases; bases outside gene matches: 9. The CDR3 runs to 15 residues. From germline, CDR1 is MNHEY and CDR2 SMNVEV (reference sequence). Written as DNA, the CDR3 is TGTGCCAGCAGTCCAGGGACAGGAGGGTTCTACGAGCAGTACTTC. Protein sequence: CASSPGTGGFYEQYF.

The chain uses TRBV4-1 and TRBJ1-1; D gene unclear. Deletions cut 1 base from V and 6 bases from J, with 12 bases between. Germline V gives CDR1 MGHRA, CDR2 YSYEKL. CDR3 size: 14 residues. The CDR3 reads CASSQGAAAPEAFF. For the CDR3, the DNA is TGCGCCAGCAGCCAAGGGGCAGCCGCGCCTGAAGCTTTCTTT.

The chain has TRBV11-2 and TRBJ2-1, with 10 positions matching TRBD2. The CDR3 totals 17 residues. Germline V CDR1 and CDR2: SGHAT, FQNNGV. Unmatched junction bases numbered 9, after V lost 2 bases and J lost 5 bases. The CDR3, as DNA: TGTGCCAGCAGCTTAAGACTAGCGGGCTTAGGGGACAATGAGCAGTTCTTC. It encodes CASSLRLAGLGDNEQFF.

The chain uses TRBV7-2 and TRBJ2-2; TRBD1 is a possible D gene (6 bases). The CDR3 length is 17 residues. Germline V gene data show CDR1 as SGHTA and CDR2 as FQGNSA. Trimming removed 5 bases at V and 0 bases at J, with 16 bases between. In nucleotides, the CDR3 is TGTGCCAGCAGCACTAGGGGGACGGCTGCGAACACCGGGGAGCTGTTTTTT. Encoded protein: CASSTRGTAANTGELFF.

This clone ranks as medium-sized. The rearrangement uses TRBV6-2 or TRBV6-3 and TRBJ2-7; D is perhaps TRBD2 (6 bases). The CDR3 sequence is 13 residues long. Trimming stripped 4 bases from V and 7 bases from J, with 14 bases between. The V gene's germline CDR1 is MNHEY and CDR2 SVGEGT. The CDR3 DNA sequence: TGTGCCAGCAGTTTACCCTCGGGAGTTGAGCAGTACTTC. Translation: CASSLPSGVEQYF.

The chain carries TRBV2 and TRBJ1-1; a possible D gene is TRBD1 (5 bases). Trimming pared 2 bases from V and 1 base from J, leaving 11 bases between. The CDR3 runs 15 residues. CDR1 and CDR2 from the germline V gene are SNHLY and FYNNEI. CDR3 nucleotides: TGTGCCAGCAGTGAATTAGGGGTAGAGAACACTGAAGCTTTCTTT. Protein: CASSELGVENTEAFF.

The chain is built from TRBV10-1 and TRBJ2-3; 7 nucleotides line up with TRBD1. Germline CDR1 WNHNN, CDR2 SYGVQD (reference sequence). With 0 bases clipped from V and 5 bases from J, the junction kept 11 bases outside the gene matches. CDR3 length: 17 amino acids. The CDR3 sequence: CASSESGFRGRGDTQYF. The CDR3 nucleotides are TGCGCCAGCAGTGAGTCGGGTTTCAGGGGGAGAGGAGATACGCAGTATTTT.

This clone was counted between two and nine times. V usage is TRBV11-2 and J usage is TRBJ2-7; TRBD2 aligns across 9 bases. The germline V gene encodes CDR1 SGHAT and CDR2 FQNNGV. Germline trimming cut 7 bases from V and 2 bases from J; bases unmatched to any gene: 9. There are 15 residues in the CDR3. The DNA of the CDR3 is TGTGCCAGCACCCATGATGGGACTAGCCCCTACGAGCAGTACTTC. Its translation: CASTHDGTSPYEQYF.

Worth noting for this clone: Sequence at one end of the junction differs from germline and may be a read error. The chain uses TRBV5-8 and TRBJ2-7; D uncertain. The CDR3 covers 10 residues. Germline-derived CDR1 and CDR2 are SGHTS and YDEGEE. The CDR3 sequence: CASNSHEQYF. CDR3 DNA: TGTGCCAGCAACTCCCACGAGCAGTACTTC.

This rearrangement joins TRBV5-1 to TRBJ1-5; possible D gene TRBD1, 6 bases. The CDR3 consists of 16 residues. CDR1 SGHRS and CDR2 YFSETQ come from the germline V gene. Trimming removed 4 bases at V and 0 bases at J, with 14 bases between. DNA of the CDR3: TGCGCCAGCAGCACACAGGGTTCATATAGCAATCAGCCCCAGCATTTT. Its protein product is CASSTQGSYSNQPQHF.

The CDR3 DNA reads as TGTGCCAGCAGTTTGACTATATCATACAATGAGCAGTTCTTC. Translation gives CASSLTISYNEQFF. The rearrangement uses TRBV7-9 and TRBJ2-1; D perhaps matches TRBD2 (5 bases). Per the germline V gene, CDR1 is SEHNR and CDR2 is FQNEAQ (reference sequence). Trimming cost V 6 bases and J 4 bases, with 13 bases left between them. The CDR3 length is 14 residues.

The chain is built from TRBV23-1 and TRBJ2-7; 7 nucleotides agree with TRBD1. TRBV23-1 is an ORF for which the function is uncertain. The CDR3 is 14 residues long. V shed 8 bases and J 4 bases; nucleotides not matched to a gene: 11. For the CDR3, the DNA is TGCGCCAGCGGATCGACAGGGTGGTCGTACGAGCAGTACTTC. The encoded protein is CASGSTGWSYEQYF.

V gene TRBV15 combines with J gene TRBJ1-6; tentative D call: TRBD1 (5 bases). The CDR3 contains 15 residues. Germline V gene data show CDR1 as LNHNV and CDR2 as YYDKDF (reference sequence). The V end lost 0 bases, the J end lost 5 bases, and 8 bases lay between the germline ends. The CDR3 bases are TGTGCCACCAGCAGAGACAGGGCCCATAATTCACCCCTCCACTTT. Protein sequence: CATSRDRAHNSPLHF.

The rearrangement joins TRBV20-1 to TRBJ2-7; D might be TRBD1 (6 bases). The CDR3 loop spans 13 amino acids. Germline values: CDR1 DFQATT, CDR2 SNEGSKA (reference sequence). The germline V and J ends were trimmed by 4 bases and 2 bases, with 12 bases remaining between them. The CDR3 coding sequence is TGCAGTGCTACTGACTACAGGGCCTACGAGCAGTACTTC. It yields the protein CSATDYRAYEQYF.

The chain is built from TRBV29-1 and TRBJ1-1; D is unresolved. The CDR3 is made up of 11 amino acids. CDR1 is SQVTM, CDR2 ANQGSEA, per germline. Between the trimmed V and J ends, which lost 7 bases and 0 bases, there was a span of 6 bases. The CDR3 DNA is TGCAGCGCTGACTTGAACACTGAAGCTTTCTTT. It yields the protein CSADLNTEAFF. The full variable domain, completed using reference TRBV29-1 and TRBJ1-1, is SAVISQKPSRDICQRGTSLTIQCQVDSQVTMMFWYRQQPGQSLTLIATANQGSEATYESGFVIDKFPISRPNLTFSTLTVSNMSPEDSSIYLCSADLNTEAFFGQGTRLTVV.

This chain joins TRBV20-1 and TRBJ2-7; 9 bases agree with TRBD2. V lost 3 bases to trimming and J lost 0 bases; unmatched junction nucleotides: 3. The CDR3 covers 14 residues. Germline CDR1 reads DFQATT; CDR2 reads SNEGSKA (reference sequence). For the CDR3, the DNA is TGCAGTGCTAGTACTAGCGGGCGCTCCTACGAGCAGTACTTC. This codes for CSASTSGRSYEQYF.

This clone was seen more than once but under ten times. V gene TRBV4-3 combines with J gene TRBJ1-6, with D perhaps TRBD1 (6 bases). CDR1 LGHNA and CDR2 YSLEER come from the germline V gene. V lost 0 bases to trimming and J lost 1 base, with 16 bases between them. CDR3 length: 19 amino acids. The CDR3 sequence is CASSQDLAGVSSYNSPLHF. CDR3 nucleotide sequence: TGCGCCAGCAGCCAAGATTTAGCAGGGGTATCATCCTATAATTCACCCCTCCACTTT.